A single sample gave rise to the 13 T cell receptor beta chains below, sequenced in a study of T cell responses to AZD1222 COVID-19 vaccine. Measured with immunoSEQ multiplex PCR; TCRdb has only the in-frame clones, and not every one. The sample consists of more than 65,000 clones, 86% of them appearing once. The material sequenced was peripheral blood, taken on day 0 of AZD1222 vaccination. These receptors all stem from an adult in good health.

CDR3 DNA: TGTGCCAGTAGTGACTCAAGGAAAAGTAACACCATATATTTT. Protein sequence: CASSDSRKSNTIYF. The chain combines TRBV19 with TRBJ1-3; D remains ambiguous. Germline loops: CDR1 LNHDA, CDR2 SQIVND (reference sequence). The CDR3 sequence is 14 residues long. V gave up 5 bases and J gave up 7 bases, with 15 bases separating them.

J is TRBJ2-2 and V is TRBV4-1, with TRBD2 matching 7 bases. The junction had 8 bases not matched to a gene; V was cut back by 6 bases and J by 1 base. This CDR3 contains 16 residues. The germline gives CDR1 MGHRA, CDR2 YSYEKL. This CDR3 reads CASSLLAGLNTGELFF. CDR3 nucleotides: TGCGCCAGCAGTCTTTTAGCGGGCCTGAACACCGGGGAGCTGTTTTTT.

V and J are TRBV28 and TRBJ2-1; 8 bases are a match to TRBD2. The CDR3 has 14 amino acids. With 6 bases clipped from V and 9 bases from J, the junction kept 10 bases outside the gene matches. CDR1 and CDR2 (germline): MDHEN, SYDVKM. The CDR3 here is CASRPGGARGEQFF. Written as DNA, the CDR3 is TGTGCCAGCAGACCCGGGGGGGCAAGAGGTGAGCAGTTCTTC. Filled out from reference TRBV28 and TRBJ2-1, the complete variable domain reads DVKVTQSSRYLVKRTGEKVFLECVQDMDHENMFWYRQDPGLGLRLIYFSYDVKMKEKGDIPEGYSVSREKKERFSLILESASTNQTSMYLCASRPGGARGEQFFGPGTRLTVL.

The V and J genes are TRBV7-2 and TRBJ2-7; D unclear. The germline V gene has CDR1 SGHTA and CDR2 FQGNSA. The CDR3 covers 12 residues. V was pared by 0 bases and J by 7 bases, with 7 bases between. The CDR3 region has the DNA TGTGCCAGCAGCTTAGCGTTGAGGGAGCAGTACTTC. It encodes CASSLALREQYF.

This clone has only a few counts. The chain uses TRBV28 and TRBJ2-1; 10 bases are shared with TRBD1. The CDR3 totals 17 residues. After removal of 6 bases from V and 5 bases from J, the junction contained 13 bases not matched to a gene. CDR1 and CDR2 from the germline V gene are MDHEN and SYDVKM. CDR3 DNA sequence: TGTGCCAGCAGATCACCTGCCGGGACAGGGGCCAACAATGAGCAGTTCTTC. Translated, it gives CASRSPAGTGANNEQFF. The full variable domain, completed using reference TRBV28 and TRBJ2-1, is DVKVTQSSRYLVKRTGEKVFLECVQDMDHENMFWYRQDPGLGLRLIYFSYDVKMKEKGDIPEGYSVSREKKERFSLILESASTNQTSMYLCASRSPAGTGANNEQFFGPGTRLTVL.

CDR3 amino acids: CASKVRALTDTEAFF. In nucleotides, the CDR3 is TGTGCCAGTAAGGTGAGGGCCTTGACGGACACTGAAGCTTTCTTT. The chain has TRBV19 and TRBJ1-1; no reliable D call. This CDR3 has 15 residues. Germline assignment: CDR1 LNHDA and CDR2 SQIVND (reference sequence). V lost 7 bases to trimming and J lost 3 bases, with 18 bases between them. The whole variable domain, remainder taken from reference TRBV19 and TRBJ1-1, is DGGITQSPKYLFRKEGQNVTLSCEQNLNHDAMYWYRQDPGQGLRLIYYSQIVNDFQKGDIAEGYSVSREKKESFPLTVTSAQKNPTAFYLCASKVRALTDTEAFFGQGTRLTVV.

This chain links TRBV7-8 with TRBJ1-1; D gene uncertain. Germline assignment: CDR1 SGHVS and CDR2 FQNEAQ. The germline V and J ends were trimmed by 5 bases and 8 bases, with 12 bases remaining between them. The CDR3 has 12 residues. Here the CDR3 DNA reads TGTGCCAGCAGCCATAGCGGAGGCGAAGCTTTCTTT. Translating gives CASSHSGGEAFF.

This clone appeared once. This CDR3 reads CASSYGVGDNYYTEAFF. The CDR3 bases are TGTGCCAGCAGTTACGGTGTGGGGGACAACTATTACACTGAAGCTTTCTTT. The V call is TRBV6-2 or TRBV6-3, the J call TRBJ1-1; TRBD1 might be the D (6 bases). The length of the CDR3 is 17 residues. Trimming left V 2 bases short and J 3 bases short, with 19 bases between. Per germline, CDR1 MNHEY and CDR2 SVGEGT.

CDR3 loop: CASSQLGGGGHEKLFF. The CDR3 DNA reads TGTGCCAGCAGCCAATTGGGTGGGGGAGGCCATGAAAAACTGTTTTTT. The chain carries TRBV3-1 (or the pseudogene TRBV3-2) and TRBJ1-4; D is perhaps TRBD1 (5 bases). V shed 2 bases and J shed 6 bases, with 16 bases lying between them. This CDR3 region has 16 residues. In germline, CDR1 is LGHDT, CDR2 YNNKEL (reference sequence).

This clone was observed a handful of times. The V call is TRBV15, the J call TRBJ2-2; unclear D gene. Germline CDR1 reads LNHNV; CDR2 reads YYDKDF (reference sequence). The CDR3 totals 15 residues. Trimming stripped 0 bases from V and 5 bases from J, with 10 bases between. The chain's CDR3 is CATSRDGRITGELFF. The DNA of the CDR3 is TGTGCCACCAGCAGAGACGGACGCATTACCGGGGAGCTGTTTTTT. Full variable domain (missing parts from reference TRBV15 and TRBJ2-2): DAMVIQNPRYQVTQFGKPVTLSCSQTLNHNVMYWYQQKSSQAPKLLFHYYDKDFNNEADTPDNFQSRRPNTSFCFLDIRSPGLGDTAMYLCATSRDGRITGELFFGEGSRLTVL.

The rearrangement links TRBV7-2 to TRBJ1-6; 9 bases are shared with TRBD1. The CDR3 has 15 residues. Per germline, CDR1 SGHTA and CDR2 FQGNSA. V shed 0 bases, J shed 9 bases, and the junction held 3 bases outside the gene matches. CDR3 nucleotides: TGTGCCAGCAGCTTAGCGGGACAGGGAGTTTCACCCCTCCACTTT. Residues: CASSLAGQGVSPLHF.

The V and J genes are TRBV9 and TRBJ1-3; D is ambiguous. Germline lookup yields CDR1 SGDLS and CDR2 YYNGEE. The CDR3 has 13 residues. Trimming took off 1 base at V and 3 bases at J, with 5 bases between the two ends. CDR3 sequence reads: CASSVTDGNTIYF. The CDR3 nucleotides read TGTGCCAGCAGCGTAACAGATGGAAACACCATATATTTT.

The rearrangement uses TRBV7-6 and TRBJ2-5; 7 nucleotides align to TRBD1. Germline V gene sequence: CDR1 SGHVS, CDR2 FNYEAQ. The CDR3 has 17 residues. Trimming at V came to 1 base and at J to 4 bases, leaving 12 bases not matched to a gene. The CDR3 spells CASSLEAWQGEGETQYF. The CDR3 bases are TGTGCCAGCAGCTTAGAGGCTTGGCAGGGGGAAGGAGAGACCCAGTACTTC.